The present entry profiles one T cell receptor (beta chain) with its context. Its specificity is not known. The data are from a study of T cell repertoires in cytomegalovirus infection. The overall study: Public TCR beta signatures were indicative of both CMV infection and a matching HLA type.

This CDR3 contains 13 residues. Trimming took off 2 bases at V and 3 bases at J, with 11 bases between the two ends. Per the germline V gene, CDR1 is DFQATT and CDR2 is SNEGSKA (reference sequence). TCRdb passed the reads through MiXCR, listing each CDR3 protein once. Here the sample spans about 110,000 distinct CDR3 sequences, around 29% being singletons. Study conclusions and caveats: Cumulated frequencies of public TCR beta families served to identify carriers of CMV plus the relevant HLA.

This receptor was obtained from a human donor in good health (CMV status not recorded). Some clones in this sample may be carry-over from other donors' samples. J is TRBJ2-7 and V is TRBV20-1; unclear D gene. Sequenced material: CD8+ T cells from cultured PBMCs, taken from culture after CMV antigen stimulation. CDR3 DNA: TGCAGTGCTAGACCTGGGAATTTCTACGAGCAGTACTTC. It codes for CSARPGNFYEQYF.